This T cell receptor (beta chain) stems from a study of neurological immune-mediated disorders. The CDR3 extends over 14 amino acids. Looked up from germline, CDR1 is SGDLS and CDR2 is YYNGEE. V was pared by 2 bases and J by 5 bases, with 14 bases between. Ten or more counts support this clonotype. MiXCR was run by TCRdb on the 5' RACE reads, yielding one entry per CDR3 protein. The data contain 50,000 to 60,000 distinct CDR3 sequences, about 2.5% of them singletons. The rearrangement uses TRBV9 and TRBJ2-7; D is unclear. The sample was PBMCs. This receptor was identified in a man aged 50 or older with multiple sclerosis. In DNA form, the CDR3 reads TGTGCCAGCAGCGTCAGTGCGGTTTCCCACGAGCAGTACTTC. It yields the protein CASSVSAVSHEQYF.